These T cell receptor beta chains were read from a single sample in a study of cytomegalovirus exposure and HLA in healthy donors. Some clones are missing from TCRdb's copy, which holds only in-frame ones; the method was immunoSEQ multiplex PCR. Among over 200,000 clones listed, almost 90% were seen once. The material sequenced was PBMCs. All receptors come from a woman between 18 and 30 years old in good health and CMV-seronegative. Both conserved end residues are part of each CDR3. The D gene is left open where the match is weak. A clone size is listed for some rows: how often the clone was seen (once, few, many), or a class if it is expanded.

>.|TRBV5-6|.|TRBJ1-2
TGTGCCAGCAGCTTGGTGCAGGGTGGGAACTATGGCTACACCTTC
CASSLVQGGNYGYTF
>.|TRBV6-5|.|TRBJ1-1
TGTGCCAGCAGTTATTCTGTTCTCTCTGAAGCTTTCTTT
CASSYSVLSEAFF
>.|TRBV5-4|.|TRBJ2-2
TGTGCCAGCAGCTTGCGGGGAAAGGGGGAGCTGTTTTTT
CASSLRGKGELFF
>TRBD1|TRBV15|.|TRBJ1-1
TGTGCCACCAGCGACAGGGACGAAGCTTTCTTT
CATSDRDEAFF
>.|TRBV2|.|TRBJ2-2
TGTGCCAGCAGCCCCTTAGCTAGCCGAGAGGGGGAGCTGTTTTTT
CASSPLASREGELFF
>.|TRBV28|once|TRBJ1-5
TGTGCCAGCAGTTCCGGTCGACAGCCTAATCAGCCCCAGCATTTT
CASSSGRQPNQPQHF
>.|TRBV5-6|.|TRBJ1-4
TGTGCCAGCAGCACCGAACCCGCGGGGGGTAATGAAAAACTGTTTTTT
CASSTEPAGGNEKLFF
>.|TRBV28|.|TRBJ1-2
TGTGCCAGCAGTTCGGCAGGGGCGCGGGTAAATCATGGCTACACCTTC
CASSSAGARVNHGYTF
>TRBD1|TRBV30|.|TRBJ1-5
TGTGCCTGGAGTCCGGGACAGGGGGTTCAGCCCCAGCATTTT
CAWSPGQGVQPQHF
>TRBD1|TRBV11-1|.|TRBJ1-5
TGTGCCATCCAGGGGGCTCAGCAGCCCCAGCATTTT
CAIQGAQQPQHF
>.|TRBV28|.|TRBJ2-3
TGTGCCAGCAGTCTAGCGACAGATACGCAGTATTTT
CASSLATDTQYF
>.|TRBV13|.|TRBJ1-5
TGTGCCAGCAGCTTAGGCGCCGAGGTCAACAATCAGCCCCAGCATTTT
CASSLGAEVNNQPQHF
>TRBD1|TRBV6-1|.|TRBJ1-6
TGTGCCTCCCTTTCGGGCAGGGGGCATGGTTCACCCCTCCACTTT
CASLSGRGHGSPLHF
>.|TRBV6-1|.|TRBJ1-2
TGTGCCAGCCAGACAGCTCCCTATGGCTACACCTTC
CASQTAPYGYTF
>TRBD1|TRBV5-6|.|TRBJ1-2
TGTGCCAGCAGCTTGGGGACAGGGACCTATGGCTACACCTTC
CASSLGTGTYGYTF
>.|TRBV7-6|.|TRBJ2-3
TGTGCCAGCAGCGGAGCTCCGGACTTCAGCACAGATACGCAGTATTTT
CASSGAPDFSTDTQYF
>TRBD1|TRBV4-3|.|TRBJ2-1
TGCGCCAGCAGCCAAGGACAGGGATACAATGAGCAGTTCTTC
CASSQGQGYNEQFF
>.|TRBV6-5|.|TRBJ1-3
TGTGCCAGCAGTCCAACAGGGACAGGAAACACCATATATTTT
CASSPTGTGNTIYF
>.|TRBV5-1|.|TRBJ2-1
TGCGCCAGGATAGTACAGGTAACCAAATCGACTGCCCCCTACAATGAGCAGTTCTTC
CARIVQVTKSTAPYNEQFF
>.|TRBV6-1|.|TRBJ2-5
TGTGCCAGCAGTTTAGCGGCGAAGACCCAGTACTTC
CASSLAAKTQYF
>.|TRBV6-6|.|TRBJ1-3
TGTGCCAGCTTTATTGGGGGGGCGTCTGGAAACACCATATATTTT
CASFIGGASGNTIYF
>TRBD1|TRBV5-1|.|TRBJ2-3
TGCGCCAGCAGCTCAACAGGGGGGTGGATAGATACGCAGTATTTT
CASSSTGGWIDTQYF
>.|TRBV7-8|.|TRBJ1-5
TGTGCCAGCAGCTCAGGACTGAGCAATCAGCCCCAGCATTTT
CASSSGLSNQPQHF
>.|TRBV7-2|.|TRBJ2-7
TGTGCCAGCAGCATTTGGACAGCCGAGCAGTACTTC
CASSIWTAEQYF
>.|TRBV5-1|.|TRBJ2-7
TGCGCCAGCAGCTTACAACCCTACGAGCAGTACTTC
CASSLQPYEQYF
>.|TRBV29-1|.|TRBJ2-7
TGCAGCGCCCGAACTCCGGGGAAGTACGAGCAGTACTTC
CSARTPGKYEQYF
>.|TRBV5-1|.|TRBJ1-1
TGCGCCAGCAGCCCGAACGACTGGAACACTGAAGCTTTCTTT
CASSPNDWNTEAFF
>TRBD2|TRBV25-1|.|TRBJ2-1
TGTGCCAGCAGTGAGAGCGGGGGGTACAATGAGCAGTTCTTC
CASSESGGYNEQFF
>.|TRBV4-1|once|TRBJ1-3
TGCGCCAGCCGAGACCCGGGGAACACCATATATTTT
CASRDPGNTIYF
>.|TRBV7-6|once|TRBJ2-5
TGTGCCAGCAGCATACGGGGGACCCAAGAGACCCAGTACTTC
CASSIRGTQETQYF
>TRBD2|TRBV13|.|TRBJ2-1
TGTGCCAGCAGCTTAGCTAAGAGGCAGCGGGGGGCAAACTACAATGAGCAGTTCTTC
CASSLAKRQRGANYNEQFF
>TRBD1|TRBV2|.|TRBJ2-2
TGTGCCAGCAGTGGCGGGACAGGATACACCGGGGAGCTGTTTTTT
CASSGGTGYTGELFF
>.|TRBV4-1|.|TRBJ1-4
TGCGCCAGCAGCCAAGTAGTGGTAGCAACTAATGAAAAACTGTTTTTT
CASSQVVVATNEKLFF
>.|TRBV7-6|.|TRBJ1-6
TGTGCCAGCAGCTTAGCGCCGACGGGACACCGAAATTCACCCCTCCACTTT
CASSLAPTGHRNSPLHF
>TRBD1|TRBV2|.|TRBJ2-7
TGTGCCAGCAGTAGACAGGGGACATCCATTGGCGAGCAGTACTTC
CASSRQGTSIGEQYF
>.|TRBV15|.|TRBJ2-7
TGTGCCACCAGCAGAGTTCTAGCTCGGGACGAGCAGTACTTC
CATSRVLARDEQYF
>TRBD2|TRBV28|.|TRBJ2-7
TGTGCCAGCAGGACTCAGACTAGCGGAACCTACGAGCAGTACTTC
CASRTQTSGTYEQYF
>.|TRBV5-1|.|TRBJ1-4
TGCGCCAGCAGCTTGGAAATCGGGGGCGCGGGGGGAAAACTGTTTTTT
CASSLEIGGAGGKLFF
>.|TRBV4-1|.|TRBJ1-5
TGCGCCAGCAGCCCCAGGGCCCGGGCTATACGCCAACATGATCAGCCCCAGCATTTT
CASSPRARAIRQHDQPQHF